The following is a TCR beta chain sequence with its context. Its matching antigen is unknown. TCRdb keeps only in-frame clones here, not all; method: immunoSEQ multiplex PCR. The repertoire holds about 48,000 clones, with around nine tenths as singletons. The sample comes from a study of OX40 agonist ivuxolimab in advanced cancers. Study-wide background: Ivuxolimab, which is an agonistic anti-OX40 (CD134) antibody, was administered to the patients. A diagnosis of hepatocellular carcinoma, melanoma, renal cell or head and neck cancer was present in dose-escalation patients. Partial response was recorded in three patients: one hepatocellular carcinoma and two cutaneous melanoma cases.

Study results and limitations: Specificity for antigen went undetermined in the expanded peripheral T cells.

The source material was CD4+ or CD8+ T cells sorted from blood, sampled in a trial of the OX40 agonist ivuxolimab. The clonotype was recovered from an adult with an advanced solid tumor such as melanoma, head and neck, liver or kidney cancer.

DNA for the CDR3: TGTGCCAGCAGTTTATTGTTAGCACAGGGGATTAATACGCAGTATTTT. Protein sequence: CASSLLLAQGINTQYF. This chain links TRBV27 with TRBJ2-3; TRBD1 matches 7 bases. Trimming at V came to 1 base and at J to 7 bases, leaving 11 bases not matched to a gene. The CDR3 consists of 16 residues. Germline V gene sequence: CDR1 MNHEY, CDR2 SMNVEV (reference sequence).